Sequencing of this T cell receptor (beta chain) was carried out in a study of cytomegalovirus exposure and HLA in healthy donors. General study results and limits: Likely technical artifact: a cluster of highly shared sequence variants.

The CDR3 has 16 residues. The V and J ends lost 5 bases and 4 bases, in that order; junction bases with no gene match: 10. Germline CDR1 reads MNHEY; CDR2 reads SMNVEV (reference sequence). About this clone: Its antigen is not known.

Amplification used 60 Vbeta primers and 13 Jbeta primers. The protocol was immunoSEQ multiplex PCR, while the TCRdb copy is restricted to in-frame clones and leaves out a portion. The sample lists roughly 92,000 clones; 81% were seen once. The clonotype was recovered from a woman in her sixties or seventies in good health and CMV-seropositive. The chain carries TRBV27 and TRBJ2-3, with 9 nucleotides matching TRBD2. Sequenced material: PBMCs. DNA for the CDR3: TGTGCCAGCAGTCCCCAAGGGCGGGGGGGAGCAGATACGCAGTATTTT. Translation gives CASSPQGRGGADTQYF.